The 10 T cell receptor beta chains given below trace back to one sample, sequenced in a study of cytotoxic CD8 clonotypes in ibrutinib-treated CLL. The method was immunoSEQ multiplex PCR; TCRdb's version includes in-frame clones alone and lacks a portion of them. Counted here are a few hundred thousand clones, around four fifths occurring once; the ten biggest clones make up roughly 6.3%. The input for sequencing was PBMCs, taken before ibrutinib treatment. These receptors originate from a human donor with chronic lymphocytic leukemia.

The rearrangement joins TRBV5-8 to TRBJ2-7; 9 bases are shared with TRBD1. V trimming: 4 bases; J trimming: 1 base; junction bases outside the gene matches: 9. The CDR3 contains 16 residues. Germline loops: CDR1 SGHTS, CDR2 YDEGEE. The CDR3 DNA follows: TGTGCCAGCAGCAGTGGACAGGGGATCACTTCCTACGAGCAGTACTTC. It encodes CASSSGQGITSYEQYF. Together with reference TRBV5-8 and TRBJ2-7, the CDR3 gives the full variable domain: EAGVTQSPTHLIKTRGQQATLRCSPISGHTSVYWYQQALGLGLQFLLWYDEGEERNRGNFPPRFSGRQFPNYSSELNVNALELEDSALYLCASSSGQGITSYEQYFGPGTRLTVT.

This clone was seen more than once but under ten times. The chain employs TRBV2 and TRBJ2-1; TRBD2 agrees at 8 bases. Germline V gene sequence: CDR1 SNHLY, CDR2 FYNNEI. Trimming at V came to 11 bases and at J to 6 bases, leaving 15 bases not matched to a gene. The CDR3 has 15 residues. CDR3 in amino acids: CAGKDRRLASNEQFF. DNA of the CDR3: TGTGCCGGGAAAGATCGGAGACTAGCGAGCAATGAGCAGTTCTTC. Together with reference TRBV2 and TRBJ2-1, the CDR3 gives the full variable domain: EPEVTQTPSHQVTQMGQEVILRCVPISNHLYFYWYRQILGQKVEFLVSFYNNEISEKSEIFDDQFSVERPDGSNFTLKIRSTKLEDSAMYFCAGKDRRLASNEQFFGPGTRLTVL.

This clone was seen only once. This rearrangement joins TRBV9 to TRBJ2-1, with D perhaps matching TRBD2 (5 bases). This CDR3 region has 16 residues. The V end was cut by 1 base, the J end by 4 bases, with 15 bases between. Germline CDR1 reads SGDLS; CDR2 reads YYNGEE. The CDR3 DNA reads TGTGCCAGCAGCGTACTCCCACGGGGTCAATACAATGAGCAGTTCTTC. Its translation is CASSVLPRGQYNEQFF.

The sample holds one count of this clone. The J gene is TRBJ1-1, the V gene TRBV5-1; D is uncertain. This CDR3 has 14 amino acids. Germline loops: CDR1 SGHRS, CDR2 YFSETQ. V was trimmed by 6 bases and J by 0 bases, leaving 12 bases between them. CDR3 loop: CASTSVGMNTEAFF. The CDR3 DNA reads TGCGCCAGCACCTCAGTAGGAATGAACACTGAAGCTTTCTTT. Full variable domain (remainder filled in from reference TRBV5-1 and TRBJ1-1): KAGVTQTPRYLIKTRGQQVTLSCSPISGHRSVSWYQQTPGQGLQFLFEYFSETQRNKGNFPGRFSGRQFSNSRSEMNVSTLELGDSALYLCASTSVGMNTEAFFGQGTRLTVV.

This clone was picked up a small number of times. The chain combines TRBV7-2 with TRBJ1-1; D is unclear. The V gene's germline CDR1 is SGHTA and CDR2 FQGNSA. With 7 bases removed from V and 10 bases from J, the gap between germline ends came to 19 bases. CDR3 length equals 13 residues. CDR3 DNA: TGTGCCAGCACCCCCCCCACCGACCTGGGAGCTTTCTTT. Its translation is CASTPPTDLGAFF.

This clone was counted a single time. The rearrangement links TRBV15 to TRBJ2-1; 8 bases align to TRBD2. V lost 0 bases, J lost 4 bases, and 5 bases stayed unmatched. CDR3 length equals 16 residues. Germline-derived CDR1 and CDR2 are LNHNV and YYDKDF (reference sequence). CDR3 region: CATSRDRLASYNEQFF. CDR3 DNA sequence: TGTGCCACCAGCAGAGATCGACTAGCGAGTTACAATGAGCAGTTCTTC.

CDR3 DNA: TGCGCCAGCAGCTTATCTGAAGGGGCCGAGCAGTACTTC. It encodes CASSLSEGAEQYF. The chain uses TRBV4-3 and TRBJ2-7; D might be TRBD1 (5 bases). Per the germline V gene, CDR1 is LGHNA and CDR2 is YSLEER. The CDR3 runs to 13 residues. V gave up 5 bases and J gave up 6 bases, with 14 bases separating them.

CDR3 nucleotides: TGTGCCAGCAGCTTGTTAAGCTCTGGAAACACCATATATTTT. Its protein product is CASSLLSSGNTIYF. The chain is built from TRBV5-8 and TRBJ1-3; no clear D. The CDR3 totals 14 residues. Per the germline V gene, CDR1 is SGHTS and CDR2 is YDEGEE. Trimming stripped 1 base from V and 0 bases from J, with 5 bases between. The full variable domain, completed using reference TRBV5-8 and TRBJ1-3, is EAGVTQSPTHLIKTRGQQATLRCSPISGHTSVYWYQQALGLGLQFLLWYDEGEERNRGNFPPRFSGRQFPNYSSELNVNALELEDSALYLCASSLLSSGNTIYFGEGSWLTVV.

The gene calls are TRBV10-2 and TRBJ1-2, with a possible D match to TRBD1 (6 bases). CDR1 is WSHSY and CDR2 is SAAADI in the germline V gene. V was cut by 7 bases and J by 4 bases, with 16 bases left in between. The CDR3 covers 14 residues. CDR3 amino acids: CASNRQASGYGYTF. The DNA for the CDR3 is TGCGCCAGCAACCGACAGGCTTCGGGCTATGGCTACACCTTC.

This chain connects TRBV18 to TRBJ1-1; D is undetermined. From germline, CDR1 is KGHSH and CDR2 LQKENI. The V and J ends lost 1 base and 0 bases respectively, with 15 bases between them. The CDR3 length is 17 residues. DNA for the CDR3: TGTGCCAGCTCACCACTCTCCGCAGGCTCCTTGAACACTGAAGCTTTCTTT. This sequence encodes CASSPLSAGSLNTEAFF.